What follows are 27 T cell receptor beta chains derived from one specimen sequenced in a study of blood T cells in healthy people across ages. Through a sample-barcoded 5' primer and a J-beta primer mix, a second PCR was run for roughly 7 to 11 cycles. From the 5' RACE reads, TCRdb called clonotypes with MiXCR, one entry per CDR3 protein. Here the sample spans some 760,000 distinct CDR3 sequences, roughly 25% being singletons. The same data also went into a second study, on T cells of mothers and their children.

What was sequenced was blood. These receptors originate from a boy between 10 and 17 years old in good health.

This clonotype was seen more than once but under ten times. The genes are TRBV6-5 and TRBJ2-7, with D tentatively TRBD1 (5 bases). The CDR3 extends over 14 amino acids. The V end lost 2 bases, the J end lost 3 bases, and 11 bases lay between the germline ends. CDR1 is MNHEY, CDR2 SVGAGI, per germline. CDR3 in amino acids: CASSYGARLYEQYF. CDR3 in DNA: TGTGCCAGCAGTTACGGGGCGAGACTCTACGAGCAGTACTTC.

The chain carries TRBV4-1 and TRBJ1-3; D gene ambiguous. CDR1 is MGHRA, CDR2 YSYEKL, per germline. Trimming removed 0 bases from V and 2 bases from J, with 8 bases in between. This CDR3 is 15 amino acids long. The CDR3 region is CASSQDVSAGNTIYF. DNA for the CDR3: TGCGCCAGCAGCCAAGATGTCAGTGCTGGAAACACCATATATTTT.

This chain joins TRBV29-1 and TRBJ2-5, with no clear D. The CDR3 is 13 amino acids. Germline V gene sequence: CDR1 SQVTM, CDR2 ANQGSEA. The V end lost 4 bases, the J end lost 5 bases, and 14 bases lay between the germline ends. CDR3 residues: CSVVRPLRETQYF. In DNA form, the CDR3 reads TGCAGCGTTGTACGTCCACTGAGGGAGACCCAGTACTTC.

This clonotype has more than one count but fewer than ten. The CDR3 DNA is TGCAGCGCCACAGGGTTGAACACCGGGGAGCTGTTTTTT. It encodes CSATGLNTGELFF. This sequence joins TRBV29-1 and TRBJ2-2; possible D gene TRBD1, 6 bases. Trimming left V 7 bases short and J 1 base short, with 10 bases between. This CDR3 has 13 residues. Germline V gene sequence: CDR1 SQVTM, CDR2 ANQGSEA.

This clonotype was counted only a few times. V usage is TRBV5-1 and J usage is TRBJ2-7, with 8 bases that match TRBD1. Germline V gives CDR1 SGHRS, CDR2 YFSETQ. J lost 6 bases, V lost 5 bases, and 10 bases had no gene match. The CDR3 is 14 residues long. CDR3 sequence reads: CASRVRTGSGEQYF. CDR3 bases: TGCGCCAGCAGGGTAAGGACAGGGTCGGGCGAGCAGTACTTC. Variable domain in full (rest from reference TRBV5-1 and TRBJ2-7): KAGVTQTPRYLIKTRGQQVTLSCSPISGHRSVSWYQQTPGQGLQFLFEYFSETQRNKGNFPGRFSGRQFSNSRSEMNVSTLELGDSALYLCASRVRTGSGEQYFGPGTRLTVT.

This rearrangement joins TRBV27 to TRBJ2-3; 7 nucleotides agree with TRBD2. This CDR3 has 14 residues. Per germline, CDR1 MNHEY and CDR2 SMNVEV (reference sequence). V was pared by 6 bases and J by 1 base, with 4 bases of the junction left unmatched. CDR3 amino acids: CASSPLARTDTQYF. The CDR3 DNA sequence: TGTGCCAGCAGCCCACTAGCGCGCACAGATACGCAGTATTTT.

The sample holds a few counts of this clonotype. J is TRBJ1-4 and V is TRBV29-1; TRBD1 might be the D (6 bases). This CDR3 comprises 15 residues. Between the trimmed V and J ends, which lost 4 bases and 8 bases, there was a span of 20 bases. Germline values: CDR1 SQVTM, CDR2 ANQGSEA. The CDR3 coding sequence is TGCAGCGTTGTAAGGCTCGGGACTGGGGGCGAAAAACTGTTTTTT. Protein product: CSVVRLGTGGEKLFF.

This clonotype was seen a handful of times. The chain uses TRBV29-1 and TRBJ2-1; D is perhaps TRBD1 (5 bases). This CDR3 is 17 amino acids long. The V end lost 3 bases, the J end lost 5 bases, and 23 bases lay between the germline ends. The germline V gene has CDR1 SQVTM and CDR2 ANQGSEA. CDR3 nucleotide sequence: TGCAGCGTTGAGAAGGCTTTCCGACGCCTAGGGGACAATGAGCAGTTCTTC. Protein sequence: CSVEKAFRRLGDNEQFF.

This clonotype showed up just a few times. The rearrangement uses TRBV6-2 or TRBV6-3 and TRBJ2-3; 14 bases fit TRBD2. The germline CDR1 and CDR2 sequences are MNHEY and SVGEGT. V lost 6 bases to trimming and J lost 6 bases; unmatched junction nucleotides: 5. The CDR3 extends over 15 amino acids. CDR3 amino acids: CASSRTSGGIDTQYF. DNA of the CDR3: TGTGCCAGCAGCCGGACTAGCGGGGGGATTGATACGCAGTATTTT.

The sample holds a few counts of this clonotype. The rearrangement links TRBV18 to TRBJ1-2, with 7 bases lining up with TRBD1. Germline V lookup: CDR1 KGHSH, CDR2 LQKENI. CDR3 length: 14 residues. J gave up 4 bases and V 3 bases, and 5 bases lay outside the gene matches. The CDR3 sequence: CASSPGQWVYGYTF. The DNA of the CDR3 is TGTGCCAGCTCACCGGGACAGTGGGTCTATGGCTACACCTTC.

The genes are TRBV7-2 and TRBJ2-1, with unresolved D. Per germline, CDR1 SGHTA and CDR2 FQGNSA. Trimming removed 1 base at V and 6 bases at J, with 10 bases between. This CDR3 is 14 amino acids long. In nucleotides, the CDR3 is TGTGCCAGCAGCTTAGTTGGGTGGGCCAATGAGCAGTTCTTC. As protein: CASSLVGWANEQFF. Variable domain in full (rest from reference TRBV7-2 and TRBJ2-1): GAGVSQSPSNKVTEKGKDVELRCDPISGHTALYWYRQSLGQGLEFLIYFQGNSAPDKSGLPSDRFSAERTGGSVSTLTIQRTQQEDSAVYLCASSLVGWANEQFFGPGTRLTVL.

This sequence joins TRBV27 and TRBJ2-3; 7 bases match TRBD2. J lost 5 bases, V lost 4 bases, and 6 bases had no gene match. Germline CDR1 and CDR2: MNHEY and SMNVEV (reference sequence). The CDR3 length is 14 residues. The CDR3 DNA reads as TGTGCCAGCAGTTCTGTGGGAGGGGTAGATACGCAGTATTTT. Residues: CASSSVGGVDTQYF.

V and J are TRBV2 and TRBJ2-3, with 13 bases lining up with TRBD2. Germline lookup yields CDR1 SNHLY and CDR2 FYNNEI. Germline trimming cut 3 bases from V and 7 bases from J; bases unmatched to any gene: 7. There are 16 residues in the CDR3. CDR3 nucleotide sequence: TGTGCCAGCAGTGAGTCGACTAGCGGGAGGTTACATACGCAGTATTTT. As protein: CASSESTSGRLHTQYF.

The chain links TRBV12-3 or TRBV12-4 to TRBJ2-5; maybe TRBD2 (6 bases). The tail of the sequence fits TRBJ2-1 better, so the J call may be wrong. CDR3 length equals 15 residues. The CDR3 reads CASSLGRTRGGEQFF. The CDR3 DNA is TGTGCCAGCAGTTTAGGACGGACGCGGGGCGGGGAGCAGTTCTTC.

This clonotype was detected only a few times. J is TRBJ2-3 and V is TRBV11-2; TRBD1 matches at 7 bases. The CDR3 has 17 amino acids. Germline V gene sequence: CDR1 SGHAT, CDR2 FQNNGV. After removal of 6 bases from V and 5 bases from J, the junction contained 17 bases not matched to a gene. The CDR3 here is CASSPYPRTGNEDTQYF. The CDR3 nucleotides read TGTGCCAGCAGTCCTTATCCCAGGACAGGAAACGAAGATACGCAGTATTTT.

The chain combines TRBV15 with TRBJ2-7; D call uncertain. The CDR3 contains 14 residues. The germline V gene has CDR1 LNHNV and CDR2 YYDKDF (reference sequence). V lost 1 base and J 3 bases, leaving 10 bases between the germline ends. The CDR3 loop reads CATSRAAGDYEQYF. CDR3 DNA sequence: TGTGCCACCAGCAGAGCGGCAGGTGACTACGAGCAGTACTTC.

The rearrangement uses TRBV7-2 and TRBJ2-1; a weak D match, TRBD2 (6 bases). Trimming pared 2 bases from V and 9 bases from J, leaving 14 bases between. Germline values: CDR1 SGHTA, CDR2 FQGNSA. The CDR3 contains 14 residues. The CDR3 reads CASSLSGEVGEQFF. The CDR3 coding sequence is TGTGCCAGCAGCTTATCGGGGGAGGTTGGTGAGCAGTTCTTC. Complete variable domain (other parts from reference TRBV7-2 and TRBJ2-1): GAGVSQSPSNKVTEKGKDVELRCDPISGHTALYWYRQSLGQGLEFLIYFQGNSAPDKSGLPSDRFSAERTGGSVSTLTIQRTQQEDSAVYLCASSLSGEVGEQFFGPGTRLTVL.

V is TRBV5-1 and J is TRBJ2-5, with 10 bases matching TRBD2. The J call may be in error: the DNA end matches TRBJ2-1 better. The CDR3 consists of 16 residues. In germline, CDR1 is SGHRS, CDR2 YFSETQ. The CDR3 here is CASRRLAGTGTNEQFF. CDR3 in DNA: TGCGCCAGCAGGCGACTAGCGGGTACGGGGACGAATGAGCAGTTCTTC.

This clonotype has just a few counts. The chain combines TRBV20-1 with TRBJ2-7; 8 bases are a match to TRBD2. The CDR3 spans 13 residues. Trimming at V came to 6 bases and at J to 2 bases, leaving 6 bases not matched to a gene. Germline CDR1 and CDR2: DFQATT and SNEGSKA (reference sequence). This chain's CDR3 is CSASPGGPYEQYF. Here the CDR3 DNA reads TGCAGTGCCAGCCCGGGGGGGCCCTACGAGCAGTACTTC.

This clonotype was observed a handful of times. The J gene is TRBJ2-5, the V gene TRBV29-1; tentatively, D is TRBD1 (5 bases). TRBJ2-1 matches the DNA end more closely, so the J call is doubtful. The germline gives CDR1 SQVTM, CDR2 ANQGSEA. This CDR3 has 12 amino acids. CDR3 sequence reads: CSVGTRDNEQFF. For the CDR3, the DNA is TGCAGCGTTGGGACACGAGACAATGAGCAGTTCTTC.

The rearrangement uses TRBV5-1 and TRBJ1-5; D not certain. V was trimmed by 2 bases and J by 9 bases, leaving 15 bases between them. The CDR3 is 14 amino acids. From germline, CDR1 is SGHRS and CDR2 YFSETQ. The CDR3 nucleotides read TGCGCCAGCAGCTTTGAAGGACCGGCGGGGCCCCAGCATTTT. Translated, it gives CASSFEGPAGPQHF.

The J gene is TRBJ2-7, the V gene TRBV4-3, with D perhaps matching TRBD2 (6 bases). Trimming stripped 8 bases from V and 3 bases from J, with 20 bases between. This CDR3 spans 15 amino acids. The V gene's germline CDR1 is LGHNA and CDR2 YSLEER. CDR3 sequence reads: CASARSTSSGYEQYF. For the CDR3, the DNA is TGCGCCAGCGCTCGGTCGACCAGTAGCGGCTACGAGCAGTACTTC.

This clonotype was counted a few times. The chain carries TRBV7-9 and TRBJ2-5; D is uncertain. The V end was cut by 4 bases, the J end by 1 base, with 13 bases between. The CDR3 is made up of 15 amino acids. Germline V gene sequence: CDR1 SEHNR, CDR2 FQNEAQ (reference sequence). DNA for the CDR3: TGTGCCAGCAGCTCGCAGTCTAGTGTCCAAGAGACCCAGTACTTC. Its protein product is CASSSQSSVQETQYF.

This clonotype turned up a few times. This rearrangement joins TRBV13 to TRBJ2-5, with D possibly matching TRBD2 (6 bases). The DNA end is more similar to TRBJ2-7, so the J call may be wrong. Germline V gene sequence: CDR1 PRHDT, CDR2 FYEKMQ (reference sequence). This CDR3 contains 16 residues. The CDR3 here is CASSLNSGGAPYEQYF. In DNA, the CDR3 is TGTGCCAGCAGCTTAAATTCGGGCGGGGCTCCCTACGAGCAGTACTTC.

This clonotype was observed a few times. The chain recombines TRBV3-1 with TRBJ2-7; TRBD2 matches at 9 bases. Germline loops: CDR1 LGHDT, CDR2 YNNKEL (reference sequence). Trimming at V came to 1 base and at J to 2 bases, leaving 3 bases not matched to a gene. This CDR3 has 15 residues. The chain's CDR3 is CASSQGPSGTYEQYF. CDR3 in DNA: TGTGCCAGCAGCCAAGGTCCTAGCGGGACCTACGAGCAGTACTTC.

This clonotype was counted once. This chain joins TRBV7-9 and TRBJ2-3, with 13 bases matching TRBD2. This CDR3 region has 16 residues. Germline trimming cut 5 bases from V and 5 bases from J; bases unmatched to any gene: 7. Germline-derived CDR1 and CDR2 are SEHNR and FQNEAQ (reference sequence). The CDR3 nucleotides read TGTGCCAGCAGCAAGACTAGCGGGGGGTCGGAAGATACGCAGTATTTT. Translation: CASSKTSGGSEDTQYF. The variable domain in full, with the rest retrieved from reference TRBV7-9 and TRBJ2-3, is DTGVSQNPRHKITKRGQNVTFRCDPISEHNRLYWYRQTLGQGPEFLTYFQNEAQLEKSRLLSDRFSAERPKGSFSTLEIQRTEQGDSAMYLCASSKTSGGSEDTQYFGPGTRLTVL.

This clonotype came up a few times. The CDR3 nucleotides read TGTGCCACCAGTCAACCTAGGAGGACAGGGGAAAAGCAGTTCTTC. Translating it yields CATSQPRRTGEKQFF. The chain carries TRBV24-1 and TRBJ2-1; 9 positions agree with TRBD1. The V and J ends lost 6 bases and 11 bases, in that order; junction bases with no gene match: 13. In germline, CDR1 is KGHDR, CDR2 SFDVKD. CDR3 length: 15 amino acids.